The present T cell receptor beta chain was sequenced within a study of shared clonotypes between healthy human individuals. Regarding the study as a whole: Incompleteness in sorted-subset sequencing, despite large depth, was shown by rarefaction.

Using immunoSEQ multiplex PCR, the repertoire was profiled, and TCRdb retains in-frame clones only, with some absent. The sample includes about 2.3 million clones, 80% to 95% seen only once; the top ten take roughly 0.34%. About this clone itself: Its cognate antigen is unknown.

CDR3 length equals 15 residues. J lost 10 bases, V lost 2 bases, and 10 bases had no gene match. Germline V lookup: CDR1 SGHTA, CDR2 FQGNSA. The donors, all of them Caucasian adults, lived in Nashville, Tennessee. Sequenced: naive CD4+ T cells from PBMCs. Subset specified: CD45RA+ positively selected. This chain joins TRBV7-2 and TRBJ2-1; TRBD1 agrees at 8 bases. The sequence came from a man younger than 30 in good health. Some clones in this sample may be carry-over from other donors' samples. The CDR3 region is CASSLQTGAGVEQFF. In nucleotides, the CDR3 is TGTGCCAGCAGCTTACAGACAGGGGCCGGAGTGGAGCAGTTCTTC. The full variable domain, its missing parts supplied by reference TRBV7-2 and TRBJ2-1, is GAGVSQSPSNKVTEKGKDVELRCDPISGHTALYWYRQSLGQGLEFLIYFQGNSAPDKSGLPSDRFSAERTGGSVSTLTIQRTQQEDSAVYLCASSLQTGAGVEQFFGPGTRLTVL.